A selection of T cell receptor beta chains follows, all from one sample in a study of OX40 agonist ivuxolimab in advanced cancers. The protocol was immunoSEQ multiplex PCR, while the TCRdb copy is restricted to in-frame clones and leaves out a portion. This sample has almost 90,000 clones, with more than 75% found just once. The starting material was CD4+ or CD8+ T cells sorted from blood, obtained in a trial of the OX40 agonist ivuxolimab. These receptors were collected from an adult with an advanced solid tumor such as melanoma, head and neck, liver or kidney cancer. CDR3s include the opening cysteine and the closing phenylalanine or tryptophan. The D gene is left open where the match is weak. Clone size, where shown, is once, few, many, or a class for clones that have expanded.

V: TRBV12-5
size: NA
J: TRBJ2-7
D: TRBD1
CDR3: CASGLTGGSEQYF
DNA: TGTGCTAGTGGTCTCACAGGGGGAAGTGAGCAGTACTTC

V: TRBV9
size: NA
J: TRBJ2-5
D: NA
CDR3: CASSRTSGPSQETQYF
DNA: TGTGCCAGCAGCCGAACGTCCGGGCCCTCTCAAGAGACCCAGTACTTC

V: TRBV11-2
size: NA
J: TRBJ1-4
D: NA
CDR3: CASSRKGGQTNEKLFF
DNA: TGTGCCAGCAGCCGCAAGGGGGGCCAGACTAATGAAAAACTGTTTTTT

V: TRBV11-3
size: NA
J: TRBJ2-5
D: TRBD1
CDR3: CASSSMSNRDSQETQYF
DNA: TGTGCCAGCAGCTCTATGTCCAACCGGGACAGCCAAGAGACCCAGTACTTC

V: TRBV5-1
size: NA
J: TRBJ2-1
D: TRBD2
CDR3: CASSWRGSGRADEQFF
DNA: TGCGCCAGCAGCTGGCGTGGAAGCGGGAGGGCCGATGAGCAGTTCTTC

V: TRBV7-3
size: NA
J: TRBJ2-7
D: NA
CDR3: CASSSRGSYEQYF
DNA: TGTGCCAGCAGCTCCCGGGGATCCTACGAGCAGTACTTC

V: TRBV13
size: NA
J: TRBJ1-1
D: TRBD1
CDR3: CASSAQGAGAFF
DNA: TGTGCCAGCAGCGCACAGGGGGCCGGGGCTTTCTTT

V: TRBV19
size: NA
J: TRBJ2-3
D: NA
CDR3: CASSIGEGAGTDTQYF
DNA: TGTGCCAGTAGTATTGGGGAGGGGGCGGGCACAGATACGCAGTATTTT

V: TRBV7-2
size: NA
J: TRBJ2-1
D: NA
CDR3: CASSLDGYGGGGVSEQFF
DNA: TGTGCCAGCAGCTTAGATGGTTACGGTGGAGGGGGGGTAAGTGAGCAGTTCTTC

V: TRBV29-1
size: NA
J: TRBJ2-5
D: TRBD1
CDR3: CSVAAGQGAGETQYF
DNA: TGCAGCGTTGCCGCGGGACAGGGGGCTGGAGAGACCCAGTACTTC

V: TRBV9
size: few
J: TRBJ2-3
D: TRBD2
CDR3: CASSVTSGGASTDTQYF
DNA: TGTGCCAGCAGCGTTACTAGCGGGGGGGCTAGCACAGATACGCAGTATTTT

V: TRBV2
size: few
J: TRBJ1-5
D: NA
CDR3: CASSEFHSNQPQHF
DNA: TGTGCCAGCAGTGAATTCCATAGCAATCAGCCCCAGCATTTT

V: TRBV6-1
size: NA
J: TRBJ2-7
D: TRBD1
CDR3: CASSKGQGAYEQYF
DNA: TGTGCCAGCAGTAAAGGACAGGGGGCCTACGAGCAGTACTTC

V: TRBV18
size: NA
J: TRBJ2-7
D: TRBD1
CDR3: CASSSQDRGYEQYF
DNA: TGTGCCAGCTCATCACAGGACAGGGGTTACGAGCAGTACTTC

V: TRBV2
size: NA
J: TRBJ2-7
D: NA
CDR3: CASSGPRGAGEQYF
DNA: TGTGCCAGCAGTGGCCCCCGGGGGGCAGGAGAGCAGTACTTC

V: TRBV19
size: NA
J: TRBJ1-4
D: NA
CDR3: CASSLAPGEVEKLFF
DNA: TGTGCCAGTAGTTTAGCCCCGGGAGAGGTTGAAAAACTGTTTTTT

V: TRBV6-5
size: NA
J: TRBJ1-1
D: NA
CDR3: CASSPVGGRAFF
DNA: TGTGCCAGCAGTCCGGTAGGGGGACGGGCTTTCTTT

V: TRBV9
size: NA
J: TRBJ2-1
D: TRBD2
CDR3: CASSARLAGGSNEQFF
DNA: TGTGCCAGCAGCGCAAGACTAGCGGGGGGGAGCAATGAGCAGTTCTTC

V: TRBV7-2
size: NA
J: TRBJ2-5
D: NA
CDR3: CASSFSVETQYF
DNA: TGTGCCAGCAGCTTCAGTGTTGAGACCCAGTACTTC

V: TRBV18
size: NA
J: TRBJ2-5
D: NA
CDR3: CASSPGTQETQYF
DNA: TGTGCCAGCTCACCAGGAACCCAAGAGACCCAGTACTTC

V: TRBV6-5
size: NA
J: TRBJ2-1
D: TRBD1
CDR3: CASSFTGGTEQFF
DNA: TGTGCCAGCAGTTTCACAGGGGGCACTGAGCAGTTCTTC

V: TRBV4-2
size: NA
J: TRBJ2-3
D: TRBD2
CDR3: CASSLRTSGGATDTQYF
DNA: TGTGCCAGCAGCCTCCGGACTAGCGGGGGGGCCACGGATACGCAGTATTTT

V: TRBV2
size: NA
J: TRBJ2-5
D: TRBD2
CDR3: CASSEGWTSGKETQYF
DNA: TGTGCCAGCAGTGAAGGATGGACTAGCGGAAAAGAGACCCAGTACTTC

V: TRBV6-1
size: NA
J: TRBJ2-3
D: TRBD2
CDR3: CASSDSGELTDTQYF
DNA: TGTGCCAGCAGTGATAGCGGGGAACTCACAGATACGCAGTATTTT

V: TRBV7-2
size: NA
J: TRBJ1-1
D: NA
CDR3: CASSLAGLDTEAFF
DNA: TGTGCCAGCAGCTTAGCGGGGCTGGACACTGAAGCTTTCTTT

V: TRBV9
size: NA
J: TRBJ2-2
D: NA
CDR3: CASSVVGNTGELFF
DNA: TGTGCCAGCAGCGTAGTCGGGAACACCGGGGAGCTGTTTTTT

V: TRBV27
size: NA
J: TRBJ2-3
D: NA
CDR3: CASSSNQGWWDTQYF
DNA: TGTGCCAGCAGTTCCAATCAGGGATGGTGGGATACGCAGTATTTT

V: TRBV20-1
size: NA
J: TRBJ1-1
D: NA
CDR3: CSAGGAEAFF
DNA: TGCAGTGCAGGGGGGGCTGAAGCTTTCTTT

V: TRBV6-1
size: once
J: TRBJ2-4
D: NA
CDR3: CASSEAGWNIQYF
DNA: TGTGCCAGCAGTGAAGCAGGGTGGAACATTCAGTACTTC

V: TRBV9
size: NA
J: TRBJ2-4
D: TRBD1
CDR3: CASSPGGGQIAKNIQYF
DNA: TGTGCCAGCAGCCCAGGTGGGGGACAGATAGCCAAAAACATTCAGTACTTC

V: TRBV7-9
size: NA
J: TRBJ2-7
D: TRBD2
CDR3: CASSSGTSGAYEQYF
DNA: TGTGCCAGCAGCTCCGGGACTAGCGGGGCCTACGAGCAGTACTTC

V: TRBV5-1
size: NA
J: TRBJ2-7
D: TRBD2
CDR3: CASSLWTSGGVSYEQYF
DNA: TGCGCCAGCAGCTTGTGGACTAGCGGGGGGGTCTCCTACGAGCAGTACTTC

V: TRBV18
size: NA
J: TRBJ2-1
D: TRBD1
CDR3: CASSLQGANEQFF
DNA: TGTGCCAGCTCCCTACAGGGGGCGAATGAGCAGTTCTTC

V: TRBV19
size: NA
J: TRBJ1-1
D: TRBD1
CDR3: CASSTGDRGQTEAFF
DNA: TGTGCCAGTAGTACTGGGGACAGGGGGCAAACTGAAGCTTTCTTT

V: TRBV5-1
size: NA
J: TRBJ1-2
D: NA
CDR3: CASSHDGTDYGYTF
DNA: TGCGCCAGCAGCCACGACGGGACGGACTATGGCTACACCTTC

V: TRBV7-6
size: NA
J: TRBJ1-2
D: TRBD1
CDR3: CASSPGQGYGYTF
DNA: TGTGCCAGCAGCCCGGGACAGGGCTATGGCTACACCTTC

V: TRBV6-1
size: once
J: TRBJ1-3
D: TRBD1
CDR3: CASSEAPTGGTNTIYF
DNA: TGTGCCAGCAGTGAAGCTCCCACAGGGGGAACAAACACCATATATTTT

V: TRBV19
size: NA
J: TRBJ1-4
D: NA
CDR3: CASSIRPRRGNEKLFF
DNA: TGTGCCAGTAGTATAAGGCCGCGGCGGGGTAATGAAAAACTGTTTTTT

V: TRBV18
size: NA
J: TRBJ2-6
D: NA
CDR3: CASSGVGAGANVLTF
DNA: TGTGCCAGCTCCGGGGTAGGGGCTGGGGCCAACGTCCTGACTTTC

V: TRBV19
size: NA
J: TRBJ1-5
D: TRBD1
CDR3: CASTLDRASSNQPQHF
DNA: TGTGCCAGTACCCTAGACAGGGCAAGCAGCAATCAGCCCCAGCATTTT